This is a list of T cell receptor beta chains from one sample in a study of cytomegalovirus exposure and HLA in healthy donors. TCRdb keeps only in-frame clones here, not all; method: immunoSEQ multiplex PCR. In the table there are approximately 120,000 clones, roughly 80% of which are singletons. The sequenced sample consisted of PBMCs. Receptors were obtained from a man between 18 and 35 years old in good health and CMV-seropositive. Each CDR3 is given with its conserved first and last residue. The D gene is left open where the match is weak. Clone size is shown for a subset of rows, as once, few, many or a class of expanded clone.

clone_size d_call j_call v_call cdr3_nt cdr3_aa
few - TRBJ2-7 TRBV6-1 TGTGCCAGCAGTGTAGACCGACTCTACGAGCAGTACTTC CASSVDRLYEQYF
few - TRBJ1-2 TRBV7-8 TGTGCCAGCAGCCTCCCCCTAGTAGGTTTGGACTATGGCTACACCTTC CASSLPLVGLDYGYTF
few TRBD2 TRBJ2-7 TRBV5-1 TGCGCCAGCAGCCCGACACCGGGACTAGCGGGGGGCCGACTATCCTACGAGCAGTACTTC CASSPTPGLAGGRLSYEQYF
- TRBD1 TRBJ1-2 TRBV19 TGTGCCAGTAGCAACAGGGGGCCGAGCTATGGCTACACCTTC CASSNRGPSYGYTF
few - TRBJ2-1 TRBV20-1 TGCAGTGCTAACCGGGACAACGAGCAGTTCTTC CSANRDNEQFF
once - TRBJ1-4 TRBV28 TGTGCCAGCGTTGGGGTCAGGGTGGCTAATGAAAAACTGTTTTTT CASVGVRVANEKLFF
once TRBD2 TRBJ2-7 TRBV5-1 TGCGCCAGCAGCTGGGCGGGGGGCGCGACCTACGAGCAGTACTTC CASSWAGGATYEQYF
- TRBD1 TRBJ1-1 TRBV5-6 TGTGCCAGCAGCTCAGGGGGAACTGAAGCTTTCTTT CASSSGGTEAFF
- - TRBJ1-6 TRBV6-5 TGTGCCAGCAGTTCCCTGGGGAGGGGAGAGTCACCCCTCCACTTT CASSSLGRGESPLHF
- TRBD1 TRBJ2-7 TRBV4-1 TGCGCCAGCAGCCAAGATGACAGGGGCTACGAGCAGTACTTC CASSQDDRGYEQYF
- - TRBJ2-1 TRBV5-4 TGTGCCAGCAGCTTGGATAAGGGGAATGAGCAGTTCTTC CASSLDKGNEQFF
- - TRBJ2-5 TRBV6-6 TGTGCCAGCAGTTACGGGAGGCTTGCGAAGGAGACCCAGTACTTC CASSYGRLAKETQYF
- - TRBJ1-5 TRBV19 TGTGCCAGTAGTATCCCTGGCGGGGGTCAGGGCAATCAGCCCCAGCATTTT CASSIPGGGQGNQPQHF
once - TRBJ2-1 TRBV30 TGTGCCTGGAGTGTAGGAGGGGATTACAATGAGCAGTTCTTC CAWSVGGDYNEQFF
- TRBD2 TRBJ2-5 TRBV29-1 TGCAGCGTCTCCTGGACTAGCGGGAGAGAGACCCAGTACTTC CSVSWTSGRETQYF
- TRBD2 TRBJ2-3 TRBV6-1 TGTGCCAGCAAGAAGACTAGCGGGGGCACAGATACGCAGTATTTT CASKKTSGGTDTQYF
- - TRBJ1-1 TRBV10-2 TGCGCCACGACCCTCACAGAGAACACTGAAGCTTTCTTT CATTLTENTEAFF
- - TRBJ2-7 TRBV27 TGTGCCAGCAGTTCGATAGGGGTCGAGCAGTACTTC CASSSIGVEQYF
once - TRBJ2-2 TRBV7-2 TGTGCCAGCAACTTAGGGACTGCCGGGGAGCTGTTTTTT CASNLGTAGELFF
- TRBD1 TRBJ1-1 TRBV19 TGTGCCACCCGGACAGGAGGAACTGAAGCTTTCTTT CATRTGGTEAFF
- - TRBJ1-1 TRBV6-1 TGTGCCAGCAGTGAAGATGCGGACACTGAAGCTTTCTTT CASSEDADTEAFF
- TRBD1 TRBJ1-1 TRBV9 TGTGCCAGCAGCGGATGGACAGGGGAAGCTTTCTTT CASSGWTGEAFF
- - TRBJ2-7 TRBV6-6 TGTGCCAGCAGTTGCTTAAGCGGGTGGAACTACGAGCAGTACTTC CASSCLSGWNYEQYF
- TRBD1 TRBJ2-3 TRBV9 TGTGCCAGCACAACAGGGGGCGGCACAGATACGCAGTATTTT CASTTGGGTDTQYF
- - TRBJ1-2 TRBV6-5 TGTGCCAGCAGTCGACACGGGGGGACTAACTATGGCTACACCTTC CASSRHGGTNYGYTF